This T cell receptor beta chain was found in a study of blood T cells in healthy people across ages. With 6 bases removed from V and 5 bases from J, the gap between germline ends came to 10 bases. Germline CDR1 reads SQVTM; CDR2 reads ANQGSEA. CDR3 length equals 12 residues. In regard to this clonotype: The antigen is not known.

The study, taken as a whole, reports: Long-lived and aged donors differed, with more naive CD4+ cells and higher diversity in the long-lived.

Sample donors were healthy Caucasian individuals that came from Russia, aged roughly 6 to 95. Primed by a sample-barcoded 5' primer and a J-beta primer mix, a second PCR proceeded for 7 to 11 cycles. Each TCR beta cDNA got a 12-nucleotide random molecular identifier. Using its own MiXCR run on the 5' RACE reads, TCRdb lists one record per CDR3 protein. The table records hundreds of thousands of distinct CDR3 sequences, around 48% of them present only once. What was sequenced was blood. The TCR originated in a woman aged 60-75 years in good health. The chain employs TRBV29-1 and TRBJ2-2; TRBD2 might be the D (6 bases). The CDR3 loop is CSVGGGTGELFF. For the CDR3, the DNA is TGCAGCGTGGGGGGAGGAACCGGGGAGCTGTTTTTT.